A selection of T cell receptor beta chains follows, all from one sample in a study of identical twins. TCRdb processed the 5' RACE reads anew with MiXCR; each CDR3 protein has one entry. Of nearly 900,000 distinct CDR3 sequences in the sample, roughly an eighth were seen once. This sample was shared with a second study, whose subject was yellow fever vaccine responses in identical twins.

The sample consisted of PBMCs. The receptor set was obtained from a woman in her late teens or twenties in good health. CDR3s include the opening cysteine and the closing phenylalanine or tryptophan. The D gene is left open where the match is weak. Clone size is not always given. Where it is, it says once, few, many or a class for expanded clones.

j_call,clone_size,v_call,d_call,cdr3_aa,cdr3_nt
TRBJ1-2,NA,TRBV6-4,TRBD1,CASSNRDRGTNYGYTF,TGTGCCAGCAGTAACCGGGACAGGGGGACTAACTATGGCTACACCTTC
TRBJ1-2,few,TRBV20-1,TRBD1,CSALQPNRGEYGYTF,TGCAGTGCCTTACAACCCAACAGGGGCGAGTATGGCTACACCTTC
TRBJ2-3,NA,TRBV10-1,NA,CASSDNREHTDTQYF,TGCGCCAGCAGCGATAACAGAGAACACACAGATACGCAGTATTTT
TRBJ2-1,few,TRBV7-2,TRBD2,CASSSIAGTYNEQFF,TGTGCCAGCAGCTCCATAGCGGGAACCTACAATGAGCAGTTCTTC
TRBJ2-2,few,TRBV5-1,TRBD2,CASLHSGDFTGELFF,TGCGCCAGTCTGCATAGCGGGGACTTCACCGGGGAGCTGTTTTTT
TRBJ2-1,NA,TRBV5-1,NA,CASSPPGQYNEQFF,TGCGCCAGCAGCCCGCCCGGACAGTACAATGAGCAGTTCTTC
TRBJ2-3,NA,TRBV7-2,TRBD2,CASSPVWAGGETDTQYF,TGTGCCAGCAGCCCCGTTTGGGCGGGGGGGGAGACAGATACGCAGTATTTT
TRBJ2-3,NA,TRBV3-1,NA,CASSHRSQGAGDTQYF,TGTGCCAGCAGCCATCGGTCGCAAGGGGCGGGAGATACGCAGTATTTT
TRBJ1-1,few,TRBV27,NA,CATSPTVNTEAFF,TGTGCCACATCACCGACAGTGAACACTGAAGCTTTCTTT
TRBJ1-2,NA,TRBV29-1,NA,CSVEDRAPYGYTF,TGCAGCGTTGAAGATAGGGCACCCTATGGCTACACCTTC
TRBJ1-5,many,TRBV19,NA,CASSQQGFQPQHF,TGTGCCAGTAGCCAACAAGGATTTCAGCCCCAGCATTTT
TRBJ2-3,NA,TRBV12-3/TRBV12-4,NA,CASSLGGTSDTQYF,TGTGCCAGCAGTTTAGGGGGGACGTCAGATACGCAGTATTTT
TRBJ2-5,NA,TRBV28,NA,CASQTVTQETQYF,TGTGCCAGCCAGACAGTTACCCAAGAGACCCAGTACTTC
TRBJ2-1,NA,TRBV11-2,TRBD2,CASSLVSSGTGDYNEQFF,TGTGCCAGCAGCTTAGTCTCTAGCGGGACGGGGGACTACAATGAGCAGTTCTTC
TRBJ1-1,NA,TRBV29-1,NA,CSVELQGIVTEAFF,TGCAGCGTCGAGCTACAAGGTATAGTAACTGAAGCTTTCTTT
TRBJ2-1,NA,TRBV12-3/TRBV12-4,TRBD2,CASCGSGTSGSAVYNEQFF,TGTGCCAGCTGTGGATCCGGGACTAGCGGGAGTGCGGTCTACAATGAGCAGTTCTTC
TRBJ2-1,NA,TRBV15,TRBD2,CATSRETAGGPSNEQFF,TGTGCCACCAGCAGAGAAACGGCGGGAGGGCCTAGTAATGAGCAGTTCTTC
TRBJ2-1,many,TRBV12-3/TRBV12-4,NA,CASSLGFSQGGDEQFF,TGTGCCAGCAGTTTAGGTTTTTCGCAGGGGGGCGATGAGCAGTTCTTC
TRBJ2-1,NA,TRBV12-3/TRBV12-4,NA,CASSPPDLYNEQFF,TGTGCCAGCAGCCCTCCTGACCTCTACAATGAGCAGTTCTTC
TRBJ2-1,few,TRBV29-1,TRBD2,CSVRPLAEPSYNEQFF,TGCAGCGTCCGGCCCCTAGCGGAACCCTCCTACAATGAGCAGTTCTTC
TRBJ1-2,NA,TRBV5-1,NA,CASSYDGTEADGYTF,TGCGCCAGCAGCTATGACGGGACGGAGGCTGATGGCTACACCTTC
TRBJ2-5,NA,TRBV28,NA,CASSFRRGETQYF,TGTGCCAGCAGTTTTCGGCGCGGAGAGACCCAGTACTTC
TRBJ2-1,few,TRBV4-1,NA,CASSQPYVNEQFF,TGCGCCAGCAGCCAACCTTATGTCAATGAGCAGTTCTTC
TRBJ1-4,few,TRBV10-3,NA,CAIARDANEKLFF,TGTGCCATCGCAAGGGATGCTAATGAAAAACTGTTTTTT
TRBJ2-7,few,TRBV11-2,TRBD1,CASSSSTGTDISEQYF,TGTGCCAGCAGCTCTTCAACCGGGACAGACATCAGCGAGCAGTACTTC
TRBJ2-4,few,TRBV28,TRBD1,CASSSRQGRNIQYF,TGTGCCAGCAGTTCAAGACAGGGAAGAAACATTCAGTACTTC
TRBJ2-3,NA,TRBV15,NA,CATSRVGVGAGDTQYF,TGTGCCACCAGCAGAGTAGGGGTGGGGGCAGGAGATACGCAGTATTTT
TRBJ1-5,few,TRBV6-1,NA,CASRGRDQPQHF,TGTGCCAGCAGGGGGAGGGACCAGCCCCAGCATTTT
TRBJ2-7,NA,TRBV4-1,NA,CASSQERASPTQEQYF,TGCGCCAGCAGCCAAGAAAGGGCTTCCCCAACTCAAGAGCAGTACTTC
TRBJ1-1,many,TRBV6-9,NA,CASVNTEAFF,TGTGCCAGCGTGAACACTGAAGCTTTCTTT
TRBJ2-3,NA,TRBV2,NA,CASSSEVGDTQYF,TGTGCCAGCAGCTCCGAGGTGGGGGATACGCAGTATTTT
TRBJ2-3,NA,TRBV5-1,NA,CASSKGTFTDTQYF,TGCGCCAGCAGCAAAGGGACCTTCACAGATACGCAGTATTTT
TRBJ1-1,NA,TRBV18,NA,CASSPRTGVIGGTEAFF,TGTGCCAGCTCACCACGGACCGGGGTGATAGGAGGCACTGAAGCTTTCTTT
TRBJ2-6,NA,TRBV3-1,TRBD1,CASSRTGQGASGANVLTF,TGTGCCAGCAGCCGGACGGGACAGGGGGCGTCCGGGGCCAACGTCCTGACTTTC
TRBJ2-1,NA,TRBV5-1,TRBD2,CASSRPRGESYNEQFF,TGCGCCAGCAGCCGGCCCCGGGGGGAATCCTACAATGAGCAGTTCTTC
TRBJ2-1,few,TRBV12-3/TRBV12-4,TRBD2,CASSFLPGLAGGNKYSYNEQFF,TGTGCCAGCAGTTTTCTCCCCGGACTAGCGGGAGGCAACAAATACTCCTACAATGAGCAGTTCTTC
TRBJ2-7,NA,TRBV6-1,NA,CASTTMTEGGLYEQYF,TGTGCCAGCACTACAATGACAGAAGGGGGTTTGTACGAGCAGTACTTC
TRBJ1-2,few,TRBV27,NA,CASSLWGEVNYGYTF,TGTGCCAGCAGTTTATGGGGGGAGGTGAACTATGGCTACACCTTC
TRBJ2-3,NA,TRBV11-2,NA,CASSSGRVTQYF,TGTGCCAGCAGCTCAGGTCGAGTTACGCAGTATTTT
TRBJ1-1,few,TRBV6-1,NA,CASSSDSRTEAFF,TGTGCCAGCAGTAGTGACAGTAGGACTGAAGCTTTCTTT
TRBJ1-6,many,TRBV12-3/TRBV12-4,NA,CASSLYRTENSPLHF,TGTGCCAGCAGTTTATATAGGACAGAGAATTCACCCCTCCACTTT
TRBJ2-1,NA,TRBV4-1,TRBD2,CASSQPTSGVEQFF,TGCGCCAGCAGCCAACCGACTAGCGGGGTTGAGCAGTTCTTC
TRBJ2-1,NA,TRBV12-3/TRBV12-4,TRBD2,CASSFELAGGNEQFF,TGTGCCAGCAGTTTCGAGCTAGCGGGGGGTAATGAGCAGTTCTTC
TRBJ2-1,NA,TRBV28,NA,CASNLANLGNEQFF,TGTGCCAGCAATCTAGCGAACTTGGGCAATGAGCAGTTCTTC
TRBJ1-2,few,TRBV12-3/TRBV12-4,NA,CASVTLRGDYGYTF,TGTGCCAGCGTAACTTTAAGGGGCGACTATGGCTACACCTTC
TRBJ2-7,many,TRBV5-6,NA,CASSSRGRVRDEQYF,TGTGCCAGCAGCTCCCGTGGGCGGGTACGGGACGAGCAGTACTTC
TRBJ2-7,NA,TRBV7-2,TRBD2,CASSLGGLGAAYEQYF,TGTGCCAGCAGCTTAGGGGGACTAGGAGCGGCTTACGAGCAGTACTTC
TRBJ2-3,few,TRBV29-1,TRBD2,CSAKGTSGGSDTQYF,TGCAGCGCCAAGGGGACTAGCGGGGGCTCAGATACGCAGTATTTT
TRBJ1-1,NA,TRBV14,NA,CASSQDPGFGQPTEAFF,TGTGCCAGCAGCCAAGATCCTGGTTTTGGACAACCAACTGAAGCTTTCTTT
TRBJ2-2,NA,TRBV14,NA,CASSQFRITNTGELFF,TGTGCCAGCAGCCAATTTCGAATAACCAACACCGGGGAGCTGTTTTTT
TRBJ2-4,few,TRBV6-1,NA,CASSAGRQTKNIQYF,TGTGCCAGCAGTGCCGGACGTCAGACCAAAAACATTCAGTACTTC
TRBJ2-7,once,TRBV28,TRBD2,CAGSPASGSWYEQYF,TGTGCCGGCAGTCCAGCTAGCGGGAGTTGGTACGAGCAGTACTTC
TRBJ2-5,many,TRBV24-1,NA,CATSDRSPAALQETQYF,TGTGCCACCAGTGATAGGTCCCCAGCGGCCCTCCAAGAGACCCAGTACTTC
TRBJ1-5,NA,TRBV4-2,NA,CASSQDVRNSNQPQHF,TGTGCCAGCAGCCAAGATGTCCGTAATAGCAATCAGCCCCAGCATTTT
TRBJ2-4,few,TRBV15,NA,CATSTGTIQYF,TGTGCCACCAGCACCGGGACCATTCAGTACTTC
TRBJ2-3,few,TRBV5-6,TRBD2,CASSLDLAGGYTDTQYF,TGTGCCAGCAGCTTGGATCTAGCGGGGGGCTACACAGATACGCAGTATTTT
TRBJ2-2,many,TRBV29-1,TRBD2,CSAIGTSGGSTGELFF,TGCAGCGCCATCGGAACTAGCGGGGGGAGCACCGGGGAGCTGTTTTTT
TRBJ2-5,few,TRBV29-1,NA,CSVPPAPREIVGRRGWFETQYF,TGCAGCGTCCCTCCGGCCCCTAGGGAGATAGTGGGGCGTCGGGGATGGTTTGAGACCCAGTACTTC
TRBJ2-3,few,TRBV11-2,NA,CASSPGTFSADTQYF,TGTGCCAGCAGCCCAGGGACCTTCTCTGCAGATACGCAGTATTTT
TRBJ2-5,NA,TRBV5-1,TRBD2,CASSYSGRARETQYF,TGCGCCAGCAGCTATAGCGGGAGGGCCAGAGAGACCCAGTACTTC